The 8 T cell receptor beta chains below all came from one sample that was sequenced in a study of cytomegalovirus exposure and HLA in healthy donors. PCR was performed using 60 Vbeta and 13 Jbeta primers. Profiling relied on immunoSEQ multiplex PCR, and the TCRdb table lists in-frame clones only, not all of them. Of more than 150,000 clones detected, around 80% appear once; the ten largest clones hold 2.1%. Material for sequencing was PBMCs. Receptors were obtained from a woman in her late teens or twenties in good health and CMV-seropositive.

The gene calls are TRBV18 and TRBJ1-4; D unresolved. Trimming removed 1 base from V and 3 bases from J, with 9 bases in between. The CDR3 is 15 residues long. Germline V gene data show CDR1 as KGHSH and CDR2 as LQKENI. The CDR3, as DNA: TGTGCCAGCTCACCACTTGAAGAGCCTAATGAAAAACTGTTTTTT. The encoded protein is CASSPLEEPNEKLFF.

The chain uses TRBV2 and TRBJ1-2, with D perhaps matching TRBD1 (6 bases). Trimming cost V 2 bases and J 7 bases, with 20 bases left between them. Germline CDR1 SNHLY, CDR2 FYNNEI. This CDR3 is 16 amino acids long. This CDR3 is CASSEYRLQGRGGYTF. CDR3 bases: TGTGCCAGCAGTGAATATCGGCTACAGGGTAGGGGTGGCTACACCTTC.

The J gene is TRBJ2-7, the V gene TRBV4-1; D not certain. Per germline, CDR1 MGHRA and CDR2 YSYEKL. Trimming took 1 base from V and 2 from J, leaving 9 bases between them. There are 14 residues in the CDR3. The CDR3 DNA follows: TGCGCCAGCAGCCAAGGCCCCGAGACCTACGAGCAGTACTTC. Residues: CASSQGPETYEQYF.

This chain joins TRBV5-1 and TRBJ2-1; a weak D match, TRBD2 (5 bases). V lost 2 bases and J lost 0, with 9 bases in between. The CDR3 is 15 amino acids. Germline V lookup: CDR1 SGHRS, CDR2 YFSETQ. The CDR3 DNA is TGCGCCAGCAGCTTACGGGATAGCTCCTACAATGAGCAGTTCTTC. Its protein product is CASSLRDSSYNEQFF.

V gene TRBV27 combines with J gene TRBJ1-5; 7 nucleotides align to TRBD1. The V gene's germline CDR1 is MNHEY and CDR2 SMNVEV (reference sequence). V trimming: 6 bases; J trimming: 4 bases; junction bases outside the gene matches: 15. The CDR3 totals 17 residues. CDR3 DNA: TGTGCCAGCAGATCCCGTGGGGGGTCAGGGGGGAATCAGCCCCAGCATTTT. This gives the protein CASRSRGGSGGNQPQHF.

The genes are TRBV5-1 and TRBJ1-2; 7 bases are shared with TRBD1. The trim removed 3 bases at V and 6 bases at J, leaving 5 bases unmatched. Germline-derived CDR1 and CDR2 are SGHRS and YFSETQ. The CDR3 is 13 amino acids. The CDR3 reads CASSYDRDDGYTF. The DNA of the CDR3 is TGCGCCAGCAGCTACGACAGGGACGATGGCTACACCTTC.

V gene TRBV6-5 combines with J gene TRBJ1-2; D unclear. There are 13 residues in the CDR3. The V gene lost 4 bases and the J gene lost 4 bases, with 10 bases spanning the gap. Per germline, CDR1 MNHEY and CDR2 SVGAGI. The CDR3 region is CASSFDMAYGYTF. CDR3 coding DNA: TGTGCCAGCAGTTTTGACATGGCCTATGGCTACACCTTC.

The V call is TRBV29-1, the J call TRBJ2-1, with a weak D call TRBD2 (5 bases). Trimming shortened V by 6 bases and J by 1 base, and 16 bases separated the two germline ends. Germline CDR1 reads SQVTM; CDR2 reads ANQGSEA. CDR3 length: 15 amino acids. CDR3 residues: CSVAPTGSSYNEQFF. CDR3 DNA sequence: TGCAGCGTCGCTCCGACTGGGAGTTCCTACAATGAGCAGTTCTTC.